A selection of T cell receptor beta chains follows, all from one sample in a study of T-cell reconstitution after alpha-beta-depleted transplantation in children. Via MiXCR, TCRdb re-called the PCR reads, giving one row per CDR3 protein. In the table there are about 230,000 distinct CDR3 sequences, around 8.9% of which are singletons. The sequences come from PBMCs from the stem cell graft donor, collected from the stem cell graft. The origin of the receptors is a human donor who donated a stem cell graft to a child with SCID. Each CDR3 is given with its conserved first and last residue. The D gene is left open where the match is weak.

v_gene	d_gene	j_gene	CDR3aa
TRBV5-1	TRBD1	TRBJ1-6	CASSHRGSNSPLHF
TRBV29-1	TRBD1	TRBJ1-4	CSVRRDRESEKLFF
TRBV20-1	NA	TRBJ2-4	CSARALHRSLVDPAKNIQYF
TRBV7-9	NA	TRBJ1-4	CASSLEVTGNEKLFF
TRBV7-9	NA	TRBJ1-4	CASSWTDGEKLFF
TRBV7-9	NA	TRBJ2-5	CASSLPPIEETQYF
TRBV28	NA	TRBJ1-4	CASSRGHTGGEKLFF
TRBV25-1	NA	TRBJ1-2	CASSPRWGDYGYTF
TRBV20-1	NA	TRBJ2-5	CSAPERWQGTQYF
TRBV5-1	NA	TRBJ2-3	CASSGPLTDTQYF
TRBV5-1	NA	TRBJ2-3	CASSLEGVWADTQYF
TRBV28	NA	TRBJ2-5	CASSLGSSYQETQYF
TRBV20-1	NA	TRBJ2-5	CSASYREETQYF
TRBV28	TRBD1	TRBJ2-7	CASRTGTVNEQYF
TRBV4-3	NA	TRBJ2-3	CASSQGRRWQPDTDTQYF
TRBV5-1	NA	TRBJ2-1	CASSFDTNYNEQFF
TRBV19	NA	TRBJ2-7	CASSIWQGPYEQYF
TRBV6-1	NA	TRBJ2-3	CASSITGLSTDTQYF
TRBV20-1	NA	TRBJ1-1	CSAGGWPREAFF
TRBV5-5	NA	TRBJ1-6	CASSAPTASGSPLHF
TRBV15	NA	TRBJ2-2	CATSLPVSTGELFF
TRBV5-5	NA	TRBJ2-2	CASNPRKGQTGELFF
TRBV7-2	NA	TRBJ1-1	CASSLAARLAFF
TRBV7-2	TRBD1	TRBJ2-6	CASSPKTGQARVLTF
TRBV7-9	NA	TRBJ1-4	CASSRTGNHNEKLFF
TRBV12-3/TRBV12-4	TRBD2	TRBJ2-3	CTSSPTSGGATSTDTQYF
TRBV7-2	NA	TRBJ1-4	CASSLVGEKLFF
TRBV20-1	NA	TRBJ1-1	CSAASGAFF
TRBV10-2	NA	TRBJ1-1	CASRGVRTEAFF
TRBV5-1	NA	TRBJ2-5	CASRGGPSHQETQYF
TRBV6-5	TRBD1	TRBJ1-5	CASSLGQGAEQPQHF
TRBV7-2	TRBD1	TRBJ2-3	CASSPRTGASRDTQYF
TRBV3-1	NA	TRBJ2-1	CASSQESEQFF
TRBV25-1	NA	TRBJ2-4	CASSDRGLADIQYF
TRBV15	TRBD1	TRBJ2-3	CATSTRQGADTQYF
TRBV12-3/TRBV12-4	NA	TRBJ2-7	CASRSPESGSYEQYF
TRBV5-1	TRBD1	TRBJ1-1	CASSLVGDRAVGTEAFF
TRBV7-3	NA	TRBJ1-1	CASSEQGGVTEAFF
TRBV6-2/TRBV6-3	NA	TRBJ2-5	CASGKVPSRVQETQYF
TRBV7-2	NA	TRBJ2-2	CASSPDTGTGELFF
TRBV5-1	NA	TRBJ1-1	CASYEGDRTEAFF
TRBV5-1	NA	TRBJ2-2	CASRNVVDTGELFF
TRBV10-3	TRBD2	TRBJ2-5	CAISESASGGSRKETQYF
TRBV5-1	NA	TRBJ1-1	CASSNRVGGMNTEAFF
TRBV2	NA	TRBJ2-7	CASSVTGYEQYF
TRBV10-3	NA	TRBJ2-3	CAISRGLTDTQYF
TRBV28	TRBD1	TRBJ2-7	CASSADRGLLYEQYF
TRBV4-1	NA	TRBJ1-5	CASSQRWDASNQPQHF
TRBV12-3/TRBV12-4	TRBD1	TRBJ2-1	CASRDQGANNEQFF
TRBV4-1	NA	TRBJ2-5	CASSQGGRQGSGETQYF